The rows below give T cell receptor beta chains drawn from one sample of a study of OX40 agonist ivuxolimab in advanced cancers. Here immunoSEQ multiplex PCR was the method, and the copy in TCRdb shows in-frame clones only, minus some. The sample yields 65,000 to 80,000 clones, more than 70% seen once. The sample here was CD4+ or CD8+ T cells sorted from blood, taken in a trial of the OX40 agonist ivuxolimab. Every receptor here comes from an adult with an advanced solid tumor such as melanoma, head and neck, liver or kidney cancer. Both conserved end residues are part of each CDR3. D genes are given only for firm matches. Clone sizes are given selectively: once, few, many, or a class where the clone is expanded.

size,V,J,D,DNA,CDR3
NA,TRBV6-6,TRBJ2-2,NA,TGTGCCAGCAGCCGGGGTACGACCGGGGAGCTGTTTTTT,CASSRGTTGELFF
NA,TRBV7-3,TRBJ2-2,TRBD2,TGTGCCAGCAGCTTAATGGGACTAGCTATGGGCGGGGAGCTGTTTTTT,CASSLMGLAMGGELFF
NA,TRBV28,TRBJ1-3,NA,TGTGCCAGCAGTTTAAATAGGGCAATGGGAGGAAACACCATATATTTT,CASSLNRAMGGNTIYF
NA,TRBV7-3,TRBJ2-5,NA,TGTGCCAGCAGCTTAAGCAGGTCAGAGACCCAGTACTTC,CASSLSRSETQYF
NA,TRBV9,TRBJ2-4,NA,TGTGCCAGCAGCGTAGGCACACAAGCCAAAAACATTCAGTACTTC,CASSVGTQAKNIQYF
many,TRBV4-1,TRBJ2-3,TRBD2,TGCGCCAGCCACAGTATTCCAGCGGGGGATACGCAGTATTTT,CASHSIPAGDTQYF
NA,TRBV19,TRBJ2-5,NA,TGTGCCAGTAGTATAGGGTTAACCGGGACCCAGTACTTC,CASSIGLTGTQYF
NA,TRBV5-4,TRBJ2-3,NA,TGTGCCAGCAGCACCCCCGACCCCACTGGGAGGACACCTGGGTATACGCAGTATTTT,CASSTPDPTGRTPGYTQYF
NA,TRBV5-4,TRBJ2-1,TRBD1,TGTGCCAGCAGCTCACGAACCGGGACAGGGTTGAACAATGAGCAGTTCTTC,CASSSRTGTGLNNEQFF
NA,TRBV4-1,TRBJ2-1,NA,TGCGCCAGCAGCCAAGTACAGGCCGGGGGCCGCAATGAGCAGTTCTTC,CASSQVQAGGRNEQFF
NA,TRBV6-5,TRBJ2-1,TRBD2,TGTGCCAGCAGACCCAGGACTAGCGGATACAATGAGCAGTTCTTC,CASRPRTSGYNEQFF
NA,TRBV28,TRBJ2-3,TRBD2,TGTGCCAGCAGTTCTGAGCGGGGGGGCTTCACAGATACGCAGTATTTT,CASSSERGGFTDTQYF
NA,TRBV7-3,TRBJ2-3,TRBD2,TGTGCCAGCAGCTACTCTAGCGGGATTGAGACGCAGTATTTT,CASSYSSGIETQYF
few,TRBV18,TRBJ2-7,NA,TGTGCCAGCTCACCGTCCAGGGGCCCCTACGAGCAGTACTTC,CASSPSRGPYEQYF
NA,TRBV25-1,TRBJ1-2,TRBD1,TGTGCCAGCAGTGCTACAGGGGCCTATGGCTACACCTTC,CASSATGAYGYTF
NA,TRBV7-2,TRBJ2-1,TRBD1,TGTGCCAGCAGCTTAGAAACAGGGGGAAATCGGTGGAATGAGCAGTTCTTC,CASSLETGGNRWNEQFF
NA,TRBV28,TRBJ2-7,TRBD1,TGTGCCAGCGAGGGGGCGGCCGCCTACGAGCAGTACTTC,CASEGAAAYEQYF
NA,TRBV5-6,TRBJ2-3,TRBD1,TGTGCCAGCAGCGGCCGGTGGGACAGAATCACAGATACGCAGTATTTT,CASSGRWDRITDTQYF
NA,TRBV7-2,TRBJ2-1,TRBD2,TGTGCCAGCAGCTCGCGAGGGGGGACTAGCGGGAGGGGTGAGCAGTTCTTC,CASSSRGGTSGRGEQFF
NA,TRBV5-1,TRBJ2-7,NA,TGCGCCAGCAGCATCGAGTTCCGGGGGTCCTACGAGCAGTACTTC,CASSIEFRGSYEQYF
NA,TRBV5-1,TRBJ2-5,NA,TGCGCCAGCAGCTACGGACGGACGGGAGAGACCCAGTACTTC,CASSYGRTGETQYF
NA,TRBV6-1,TRBJ1-2,TRBD1,TGTGCCAGCAGTCCCAGGACAGGGCAACGTGGCTACACCTTC,CASSPRTGQRGYTF
NA,TRBV7-3,TRBJ1-1,NA,TGTGCCAGCAGCTTAACGGGTCCGGTCGCGGGGGACGAAGCTTTCTTT,CASSLTGPVAGDEAFF
NA,TRBV19,TRBJ1-1,NA,TGTGCCAGTAGTATTTTGACTGCAACGAGGACTGAAGCTTTCTTT,CASSILTATRTEAFF
few,TRBV19,TRBJ2-7,TRBD1,TGTGCCAGTAGTAGGGGGACAGTATACGAGCAGTACTTC,CASSRGTVYEQYF
NA,TRBV4-3,TRBJ2-7,TRBD1,TGCGCCAGCAGCCCAACAGGGGTCGGACTGGGCGAGCAGTACTTC,CASSPTGVGLGEQYF
NA,TRBV7-2,TRBJ2-1,TRBD2,TGTGCCAGCAGCCAGACTAGCAATAACAATCGAGAGCAGTTCTTC,CASSQTSNNNREQFF